This T cell receptor beta chain was sequenced for a study of OX40 agonist ivuxolimab in advanced cancers. Study-wide background: Earlier anti-PD-1, anti-PD-L1 or anti-CTLA-4 therapy was permitted; under 50% had received some.

Measured with immunoSEQ multiplex PCR; TCRdb has only the in-frame clones, and not every one. The sample shows tens of thousands of clones, around 89% of them seen only once. Study observations and caveats: Within 6 weeks, CD4+ and CD8+ blood T cells expanded clonally at 0.1 to 3.0 mg/kg. Part of the nonresponder group also had normalized T-cell clonal expansion that was low. Expanded peripheral T-cell antigen specificity went undetermined.

The germline CDR1 and CDR2 sequences are MNHEY and SMNVEV (reference sequence). V was pared by 2 bases and J by 2 bases, with 3 bases of the junction left unmatched. The CDR3 has 15 amino acids. A remark on this clone: Its specificity is unknown.

The material was CD4+ or CD8+ T cells sorted from blood, obtained in a trial of the OX40 agonist ivuxolimab. The sequence was collected from an adult with an advanced solid tumor such as melanoma, head and neck, liver or kidney cancer. The rearrangement uses TRBV27 and TRBJ2-1; 7 nucleotides line up with TRBD1. The DNA for the CDR3 is TGTGCCAGCAGTTTAATACAGGGGACCTACAATGAGCAGTTCTTC. Its protein product is CASSLIQGTYNEQFF.